This TCR beta chain was captured by sequencing in a study of blood T cell repertoires in COVID-19. In the study overall: Both acute and convalescent COVID-19 samples were obtained from the United States, Italy and Spain. Sources were T cells, B-cell-depleted T cells, or PBMCs; the material itself was cDNA or gDNA.

Germline CDR1 reads DFQATT; CDR2 reads SNEGSKA (reference sequence). CDR3 length equals 17 residues. The junction had 15 bases not matched to a gene; V was cut back by 3 bases and J by 4 bases. The table came from immunoSEQ multiplex PCR; TCRdb's copy has only in-frame clones and leaves some out. Here the sample spans roughly 39,000 clones, roughly 94% being singletons. The rearrangement joins TRBV20-1 to TRBJ2-3; 8 nucleotides match TRBD2. Sequencing input: peripheral blood. This receptor was obtained from a human donor with active COVID-19. The donor label of this sample is uncertain. Here the CDR3 DNA reads TGCAGTGCTAGTGGAACCGCTAGCGGGTCCAAATCAGATACGCAGTATTTT. This codes for CSASGTASGSKSDTQYF.